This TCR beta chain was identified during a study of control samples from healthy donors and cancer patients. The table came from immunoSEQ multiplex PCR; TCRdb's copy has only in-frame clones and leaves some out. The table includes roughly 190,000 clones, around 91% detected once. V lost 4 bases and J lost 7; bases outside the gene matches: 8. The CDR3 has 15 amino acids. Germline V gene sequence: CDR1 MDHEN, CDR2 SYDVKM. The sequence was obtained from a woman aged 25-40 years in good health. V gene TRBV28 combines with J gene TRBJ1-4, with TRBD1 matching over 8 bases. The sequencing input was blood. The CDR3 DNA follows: TGTGCCAGCAGTTACGGACAGGGTGTTGGTGAAAAACTGTTTTTT. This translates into CASSYGQGVGEKLFF. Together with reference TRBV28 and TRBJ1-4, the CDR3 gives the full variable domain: DVKVTQSSRYLVKRTGEKVFLECVQDMDHENMFWYRQDPGLGLRLIYFSYDVKMKEKGDIPEGYSVSREKKERFSLILESASTNQTSMYLCASSYGQGVGEKLFFGSGTQLSVL.